This TCR beta chain comes out of a study of cytomegalovirus exposure and HLA in healthy donors. Study information: Among 398 genotyped donors, approximately 80% fell in the Caucasian-associated ancestry cluster. Broader study findings: It was confirmed in vitro that a few of the CMV-associated chains were specific for CMV antigens. One cluster of highly shared sequence variants probably arose as a sequencing artifact. It was 150 to 200 TCR beta chains that were listed as cytomegalovirus-associated.

The PCR ran on 60 Vbeta and 13 Jbeta primers. The protocol was immunoSEQ multiplex PCR, while the TCRdb copy is restricted to in-frame clones and leaves out a portion. Among roughly 98,000 clones, 75% to 80% were seen once, and the ten largest hold approximately 8%. Note on this clone: Its antigen is as yet unknown.

Trimming took 2 bases from V and 2 from J, leaving 5 bases between them. Germline V gene data show CDR1 as SEHNR and CDR2 as FQNEAQ (reference sequence). The CDR3 covers 13 residues. The V gene is TRBV7-9, the J gene TRBJ2-3; the D is unclear. Sequencing was done on a sample of PBMCs. The TCR comes from a female donor in good health and CMV-seronegative. The CDR3 here is CASSLYYTDTQYF. Written as DNA, the CDR3 is TGTGCCAGCAGCTTATACTACACAGATACGCAGTATTTT. Full variable domain (missing parts from reference TRBV7-9 and TRBJ2-3): DTGVSQNPRHKITKRGQNVTFRCDPISEHNRLYWYRQTLGQGPEFLTYFQNEAQLEKSRLLSDRFSAERPKGSFSTLEIQRTEQGDSAMYLCASSLYYTDTQYFGPGTRLTVL.